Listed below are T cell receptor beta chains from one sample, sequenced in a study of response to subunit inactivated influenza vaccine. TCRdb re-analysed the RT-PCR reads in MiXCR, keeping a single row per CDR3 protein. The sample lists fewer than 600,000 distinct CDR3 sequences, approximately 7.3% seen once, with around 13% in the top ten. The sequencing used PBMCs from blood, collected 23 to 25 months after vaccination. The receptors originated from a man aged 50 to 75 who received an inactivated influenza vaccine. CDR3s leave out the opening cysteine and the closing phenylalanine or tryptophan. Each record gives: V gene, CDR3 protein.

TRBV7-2	ASSSTGTGTYEQY
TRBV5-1	ASSLETGDEQF
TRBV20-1	SARDTRGRNIQY
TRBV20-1	SARPPSGSATDTQY
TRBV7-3	ASSLSAAGISYNEQF
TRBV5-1	ASSLAGNLKETQY
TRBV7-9	ASSYDPPGTEAV
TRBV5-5	ASSLASYGGELF
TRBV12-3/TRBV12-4	ASSPRDRGNQPQH
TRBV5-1	ASSSQQGGNTGELF
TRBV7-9	ASSLGGWPQH
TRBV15	ATSGGQQGLREQY
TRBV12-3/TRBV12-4	ASRLAGGRDTQY
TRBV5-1	ASSFGLAGSLPYEQY
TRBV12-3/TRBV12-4	ASSLVPSPYQETQY
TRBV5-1	ASSADSSYNEQF
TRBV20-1	SARWGALEETQY
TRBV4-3	ASSQDWVRGLSTDTQY
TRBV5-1	ASSSRGHHNEQF
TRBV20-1	SARVAATFF
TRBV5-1	ASSLWGLSTEAF
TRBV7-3	ASSLGGGLSEAF
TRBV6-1	ASSEPPGETQY
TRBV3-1	ASSQYGGANTGELF
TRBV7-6	ASSLGIDSGNTIY
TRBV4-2	ASSQSTSGRVPRSYNEQF
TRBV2	ASISRGGIQDTQY
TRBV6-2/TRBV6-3	ASSRGLAGGPRRNEQF
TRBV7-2	ASSLGQVFSYEQY
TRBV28	ASSWGQGAFNEQF
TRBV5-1	ASSAGIQETQY
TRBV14	ASSPGAGGYGYT
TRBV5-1	ASSPQLVDEQY
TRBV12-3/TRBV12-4	ASSLAGSNQPQH
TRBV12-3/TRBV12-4	ASSPQGGRLF
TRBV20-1	SASWAYEQY
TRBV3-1	ASSQGTHEQY
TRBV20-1	RAGTGQIYEQY
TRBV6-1	ASGSAGQSYEQY
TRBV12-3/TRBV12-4	ASSLLVGEQY
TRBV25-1	ASMWGENTEAF
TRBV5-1	ASSPGTGNSNTIY
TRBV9	ASSVEGGWETQY
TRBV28	ASSRHIYEQY
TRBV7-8	ASSLGGRSNQPQH
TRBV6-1	ASSPLGRVLTDTQY
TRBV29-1	SVGQGVSYEQY
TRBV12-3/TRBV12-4	ASSFHRGSSGANVLT
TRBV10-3	AISEATGNQETQY